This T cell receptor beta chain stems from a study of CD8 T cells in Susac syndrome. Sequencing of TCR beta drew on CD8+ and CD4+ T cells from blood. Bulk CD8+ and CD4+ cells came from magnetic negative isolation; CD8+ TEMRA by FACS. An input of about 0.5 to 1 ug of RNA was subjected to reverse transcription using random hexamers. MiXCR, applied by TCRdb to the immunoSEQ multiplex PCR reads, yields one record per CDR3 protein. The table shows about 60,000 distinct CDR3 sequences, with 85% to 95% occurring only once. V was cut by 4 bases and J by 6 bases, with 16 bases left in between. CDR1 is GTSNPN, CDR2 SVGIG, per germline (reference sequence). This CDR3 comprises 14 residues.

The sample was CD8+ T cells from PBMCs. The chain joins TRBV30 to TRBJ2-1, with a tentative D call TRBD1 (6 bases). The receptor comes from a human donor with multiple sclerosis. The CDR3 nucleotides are TGTGCCTGGACACAGGGATATCTGGGCAATGAGCAGTTCTTC. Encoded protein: CAWTQGYLGNEQFF. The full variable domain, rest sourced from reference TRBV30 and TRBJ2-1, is SQTIHQWPATLVQPVGSPLSLECTVEGTSNPNLYWYRQAAGRGLQLLFYSVGIGQISSEVPQNLSASRPQDRQFILSSKKLLLSDSGFYLCAWTQGYLGNEQFFGPGTRLTVL.